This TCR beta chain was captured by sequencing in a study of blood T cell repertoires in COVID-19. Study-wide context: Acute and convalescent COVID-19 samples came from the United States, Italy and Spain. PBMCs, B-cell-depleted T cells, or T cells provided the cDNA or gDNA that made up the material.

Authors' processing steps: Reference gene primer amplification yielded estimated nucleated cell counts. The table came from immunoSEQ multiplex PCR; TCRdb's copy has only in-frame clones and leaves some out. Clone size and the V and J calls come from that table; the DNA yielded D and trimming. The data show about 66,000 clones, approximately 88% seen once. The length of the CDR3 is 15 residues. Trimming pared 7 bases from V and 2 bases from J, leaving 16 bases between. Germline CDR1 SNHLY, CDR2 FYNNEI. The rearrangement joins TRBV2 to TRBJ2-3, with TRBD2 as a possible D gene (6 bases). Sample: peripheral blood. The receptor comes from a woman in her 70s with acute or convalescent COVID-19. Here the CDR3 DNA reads TGTGCCAGCACCTCCTCGGGGGTTCACACAGATACGCAGTATTTT. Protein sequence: CASTSSGVHTDTQYF.